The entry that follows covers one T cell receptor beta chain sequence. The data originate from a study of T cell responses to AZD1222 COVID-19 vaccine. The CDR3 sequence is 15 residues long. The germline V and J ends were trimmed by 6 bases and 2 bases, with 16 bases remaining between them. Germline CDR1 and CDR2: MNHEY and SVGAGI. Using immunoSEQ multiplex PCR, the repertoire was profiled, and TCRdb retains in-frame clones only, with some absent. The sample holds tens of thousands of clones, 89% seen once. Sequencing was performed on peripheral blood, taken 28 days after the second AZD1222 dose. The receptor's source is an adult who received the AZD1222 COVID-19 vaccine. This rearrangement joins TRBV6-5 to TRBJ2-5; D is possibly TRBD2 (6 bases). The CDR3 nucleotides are TGTGCCAGCAGCACCACCGGGACTCCACAAGAGACCCAGTACTTC. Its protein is CASSTTGTPQETQYF.